This T cell receptor (beta chain) was sequenced for a study of cytomegalovirus exposure and HLA in healthy donors. PCR primers comprised 60 Vbeta and 13 Jbeta primers. Only in-frame clones appear in the TCRdb table, and some are missing; sequencing was by immunoSEQ multiplex PCR. The sample yields under 130,000 clones, 55% to 75% seen once. The CDR3 sequence is 13 residues long. CDR1 is GTSNPN and CDR2 is SVGIG in the germline V gene (reference sequence). The V gene lost 2 bases and the J gene lost 3 bases, with 11 bases spanning the gap. The clonotype comes from a man aged 25 to 45 in good health and CMV-seropositive. Sequenced: PBMCs. This chain connects TRBV30 to TRBJ2-7; TRBD2 is a possible D gene (6 bases). CDR3 in DNA: TGTGCCTGGAGTCCCGGGACTGGCTACGAGCAGTACTTC. Protein sequence: CAWSPGTGYEQYF.